This T cell receptor beta chain appears in the sequencing data of a study of T cell changes during pregnancy in multiple sclerosis. V was trimmed by 3 bases and J by 0 bases, leaving 8 bases between them. This CDR3 region has 15 residues. Germline V CDR1 and CDR2: SGHTA, FQGNSA. Assay: immunoSEQ multiplex PCR; the TCRdb copy retains only in-frame clones and omits some. The profile shows tens of thousands of clones, over 90% of them singletons. The chain recombines TRBV7-2 with TRBJ1-4; tentatively, D is TRBD1 (5 bases). The sample in question was CD8+ T cells from peripheral blood mononuclear cells, obtained in the third trimester of pregnancy. This clonotype was obtained from a female donor with multiple sclerosis, enrolled in a pregnancy study. CDR3 residues: CASSLNRPTNEKLFF. The DNA for the CDR3 is TGTGCCAGCAGCTTGAACAGGCCAACTAATGAAAAACTGTTTTTT.